The 32 T cell receptor beta chains given below trace back to one sample, sequenced in a study of blood T cell repertoires in COVID-19. Clones were sequenced by immunoSEQ multiplex PCR, and TCRdb holds only the in-frame ones, with some missing. The sample lists 200,000 to 250,000 clones; approximately 85% were seen once. The sample consisted of peripheral blood. These receptors were obtained from a middle-aged man with acute or convalescent COVID-19.

The gene calls are TRBV27 and TRBJ1-1, with a tentative D call TRBD1 (6 bases). The CDR3 has 14 residues. Trimming took off 4 bases at V and 2 bases at J, with 11 bases between the two ends. Germline CDR1 reads MNHEY; CDR2 reads SMNVEV (reference sequence). CDR3 coding DNA: TGTGCCAGCAGTTCGAACAGGGTTAACACTGAAGCTTTCTTT. It is translated as CASSSNRVNTEAFF.

The J gene is TRBJ2-7, the V gene TRBV11-3, with 8 bases that match TRBD1. There are 14 residues in the CDR3. Trimming took 5 bases from V and 2 from J; bases not matched to a gene: 5. CDR1 is SGHNT, CDR2 YENEEA, per germline. The CDR3, as DNA: TGTGCCAGCAGCAGTTGGGACAGGCCCTACGAGCAGTACTTC. This encodes CASSSWDRPYEQYF.

The chain recombines TRBV5-1 with TRBJ2-2; TRBD1 matches 7 bases. Unmatched junction bases numbered 16, after V lost 4 bases and J lost 4 bases. CDR3 length equals 18 residues. Germline V CDR1 and CDR2: SGHRS, YFSETQ. Here the CDR3 DNA reads TGCGCCAGCAGCGTAGGAGAGGGGGCCTTGTATAGCACCGGGGAGCTGTTTTTT. As protein: CASSVGEGALYSTGELFF.

In DNA form, the CDR3 reads TGTGCCAGCAGCTTAGCCGGGACTAGCGTTCTCAATGAGCAGTTCTTC. This gives the protein CASSLAGTSVLNEQFF. This chain joins TRBV7-2 and TRBJ2-1; 10 bases fit TRBD2. Trimming removed 0 bases from V and 6 bases from J; junction bases left unmatched: 5. The CDR3 contains 16 residues. Germline assignment: CDR1 SGHTA and CDR2 FQGNSA.

Here the CDR3 DNA reads TGTGCCAGCAGCTTAGCGTACACAGGGGGCGACGAGCAGTACTTC. Translated: CASSLAYTGGDEQYF. J is TRBJ2-7 and V is TRBV7-2; TRBD1 agrees at 9 bases. The V gene's germline CDR1 is SGHTA and CDR2 FQGNSA. J was trimmed by 5 bases and V by 0 bases; bases with no gene match: 5. The CDR3 has 15 residues.

J is TRBJ1-4 and V is TRBV6-5; D is ambiguous. Germline values: CDR1 MNHEY, CDR2 SVGAGI. This CDR3 contains 14 residues. V shed 4 bases and J shed 6 bases, with 12 bases lying between them. CDR3: CASSSGSLDEKLFF. The CDR3 DNA sequence: TGTGCCAGCAGTTCCGGGTCCTTGGATGAAAAACTGTTTTTT.

The chain carries TRBV30 and TRBJ1-2, with 9 bases that match TRBD1. Germline V gene lookup returns CDR1 GTSNPN and CDR2 SVGIG (reference sequence). With V trimmed by 5 bases and J by 3 bases, 7 bases remained unmatched. The CDR3 contains 14 residues. The CDR3 spells CAWGTGTGYYGYTF. Here the CDR3 DNA reads TGTGCCTGGGGTACCGGGACAGGGTACTATGGCTACACCTTC.

The chain links TRBV9 to TRBJ2-3; TRBD2 agrees at 7 bases. Unmatched junction bases numbered 4, after V lost 0 bases and J lost 3 bases. In germline, CDR1 is SGDLS, CDR2 YYNGEE. The CDR3 covers 15 residues. CDR3 in amino acids: CASSVVGGWTDTQYF. As DNA, the CDR3 is TGTGCCAGCAGCGTAGTGGGGGGGTGGACAGATACGCAGTATTTT.

CDR3 sequence: CASSRGLDSGANVLTF. In DNA, the CDR3 is TGTGCCAGTAGTAGGGGACTTGACTCTGGGGCCAACGTCCTGACTTTC. The chain couples TRBV19 to TRBJ2-6; possibly TRBD2 for D (6 bases). Trimming pared 4 bases from V and 0 bases from J, leaving 10 bases between. This CDR3 is 16 amino acids long. The V gene's germline CDR1 is LNHDA and CDR2 SQIVND (reference sequence).

DNA of the CDR3: TGTGCCATCGCACCGGGACAGGGCGCCTCTGGGGCCAACGTCCTGACTTTC. It yields the protein CAIAPGQGASGANVLTF. The J gene is TRBJ2-6, the V gene TRBV10-3; TRBD1 matches 9 bases. The CDR3 contains 17 residues. CDR1 and CDR2 (germline): ENHRY, SYGVKD. Trimming removed 8 bases from V and 0 bases from J; junction bases left unmatched: 8.

V usage is TRBV12-3 or TRBV12-4 and J usage is TRBJ2-1; possible D gene TRBD2, 7 bases. Trimming removed 5 bases at V and 13 bases at J, with 18 bases between. The CDR3 loop spans 13 amino acids. CDR3 sequence: CASSMGGGAFQFF. The CDR3 DNA reads as TGTGCCAGCAGTATGGGTGGGGGGGCGTTTCAGTTCTTC.

The gene calls are TRBV7-3 and TRBJ2-3, with TRBD1 as a possible D gene (6 bases). This CDR3 region has 15 residues. Germline values: CDR1 SGHTA, CDR2 FQGTGA. Trimming removed 5 bases from V and 0 bases from J, with 12 bases in between. The CDR3 here is CASSPTGSSTDTQYF. The CDR3 coding sequence is TGTGCCAGCAGCCCAACAGGGTCTAGCACAGATACGCAGTATTTT.

V usage is TRBV27 and J usage is TRBJ1-1; D not resolved. The germline gives CDR1 MNHEY, CDR2 SMNVEV (reference sequence). V lost 5 bases and J 4 bases, leaving 11 bases between the germline ends. The CDR3 consists of 13 residues. This CDR3 is CASSLWRSTEAFF. DNA for the CDR3: TGTGCCAGCAGTCTTTGGCGGAGCACTGAAGCTTTCTTT.

This clone has a handful of counts. The V gene is TRBV18, the J gene TRBJ2-7; 8 bases fit TRBD2. Germline loops: CDR1 KGHSH, CDR2 LQKENI. J was trimmed by 3 bases and V by 4 bases; bases with no gene match: 8. The CDR3 contains 15 residues. CDR3 sequence: CASSRPGREGYEQYF. In DNA, the CDR3 is TGTGCCAGCTCACGTCCGGGCCGGGAGGGCTACGAGCAGTACTTC.

On this clone: Its ends do not fully match the called genes, so a read error is possible. The chain recombines TRBV18 with TRBJ2-1; D unclear. CDR1 and CDR2 (germline): KGHSH, LQKENI. This CDR3 has 11 residues. CDR3 nucleotides: TGTGCCAGCTCACAAGAGATTATCCCGGTCTTC. It codes for CASSQEIIPVF. The full variable domain, with the rest looked up from reference TRBV18 and TRBJ2-1, is NAGVMQNPRHLVRRRGQEARLRCSPMKGHSHVYWYRQLPEEGLKFMVYLQKENIIDESGMPKERFSAEFPKEGPSILRIQQVVRGDSAAYFCASSQEIIPVFGPGTRLTVL.

The rearrangement links TRBV6-5 to TRBJ1-5; weak D call: TRBD1 (6 bases). The CDR3 sequence is 14 residues long. The germline V gene has CDR1 MNHEY and CDR2 SVGAGI. V dropped 5 bases and J dropped 0 bases, with 8 bases sitting between them. The CDR3 is CASSRTDSNQPQHF. The CDR3 bases are TGTGCCAGCAGTCGGACAGATAGCAATCAGCCCCAGCATTTT.

The V and J genes are TRBV11-1 and TRBJ1-2; possible D gene TRBD1, 6 bases. V was cut by 6 bases and J by 5 bases, with 19 bases left in between. The CDR3 totals 15 residues. The germline CDR1 and CDR2 sequences are SGHAT and FQDESV (reference sequence). DNA for the CDR3: TGTGCCAGCAGTCCAGATATACAGGGAAGGTATGGCTACACCTTC. Encoded protein: CASSPDIQGRYGYTF.

V gene TRBV27 combines with J gene TRBJ1-3; no reliable D call. This CDR3 spans 13 amino acids. V lost 6 bases and J 0 bases, leaving 6 bases between the germline ends. Germline lookup yields CDR1 MNHEY and CDR2 SMNVEV (reference sequence). The CDR3 region has the DNA TGTGCCAGCAGGCCACTCTCTGGAAACACCATATATTTT. Translation gives CASRPLSGNTIYF.

This clone was counted once. This rearrangement joins TRBV27 to TRBJ1-1, with D possibly being TRBD1 (5 bases). This CDR3 has 11 amino acids. Germline CDR1 is MNHEY and CDR2 is SMNVEV (reference sequence). V lost 2 bases and J 8 bases, leaving 6 bases between the germline ends. CDR3 coding DNA: TGTGCCAGCAGTTTAGGGGCCGAAGCTTTCTTT. It is translated as CASSLGAEAFF.

V gene TRBV7-9 combines with J gene TRBJ2-5; D may be TRBD2 (6 bases). Germline CDR1 SEHNR, CDR2 FQNEAQ (reference sequence). This CDR3 is 16 amino acids long. The ends were cut back, 1 base at V and 1 base at J, with 13 bases in the middle. The CDR3 DNA reads as TGTGCCAGCAGCTTAGGGGCGGGGCGTGGCCAAGAGACCCAGTACTTC. This translates into CASSLGAGRGQETQYF.

The rearrangement joins TRBV28 to TRBJ1-1, with TRBD1 identical over 7 bases. The CDR3 runs to 13 residues. CDR1 is MDHEN, CDR2 SYDVKM, per germline. V lost 6 bases to trimming and J lost 6 bases; unmatched junction nucleotides: 7. The CDR3 DNA follows: TGTGCCAGCAGCCGCATCGACAGGGCTGAAGCTTTCTTT. It yields the protein CASSRIDRAEAFF. The full variable domain, with the rest looked up from reference TRBV28 and TRBJ1-1, is DVKVTQSSRYLVKRTGEKVFLECVQDMDHENMFWYRQDPGLGLRLIYFSYDVKMKEKGDIPEGYSVSREKKERFSLILESASTNQTSMYLCASSRIDRAEAFFGQGTRLTVV.

The chain couples TRBV20-1 to TRBJ2-5, with D perhaps TRBD1 (5 bases). Germline CDR1 is DFQATT and CDR2 is SNEGSKA (reference sequence). The CDR3 contains 11 residues. This CDR3 reads CSPATGETQYF. The CDR3, as DNA: TGCAGCCCGGCCACAGGAGAGACCCAGTACTTC.

This clone showed up just a few times. V usage is TRBV7-8 and J usage is TRBJ1-5; D uncertain. V was cut by 1 base and J by 0 bases, with 7 bases left in between. Germline V CDR1 and CDR2: SGHVS, FQNEAQ. The CDR3 consists of 15 residues. The CDR3 DNA sequence: TGTGCCAGCAGCTTAGACGGGAATAGCAATCAGCCCCAGCATTTT. Protein product: CASSLDGNSNQPQHF. Combining the CDR3 with reference TRBV7-8 and TRBJ1-5 gives the whole variable domain GAGVSQSPRYKVAKRGQDVALRCDPISGHVSLFWYQQALGQGPEFLTYFQNEAQLDKSGLPSDRFFAERPEGSVSTLKIQRTQQEDSAVYLCASSLDGNSNQPQHFGDGTRLSIL.

DNA for the CDR3: TGTGCCTGGAGTGTACGTACAGGTGATTCACCCCTCCACTTT. It codes for CAWSVRTGDSPLHF. The chain combines TRBV30 with TRBJ1-6; D might be TRBD1 (5 bases). The germline gives CDR1 GTSNPN, CDR2 SVGIG (reference sequence). The CDR3 has 14 residues. Trimming shortened V by 0 bases and J by 8 bases, and 11 bases separated the two germline ends.

This clone was seen a few times. This chain connects TRBV27 to TRBJ2-3, with 8 bases lining up with TRBD2. The CDR3 spans 18 residues. J was trimmed by 5 bases and V by 4 bases; bases with no gene match: 17. Germline CDR1 reads MNHEY; CDR2 reads SMNVEV (reference sequence). For the CDR3, the DNA is TGTGCCAGCAGTTCCCCCTCGGGGGGGGCGTTGGAAATAGATACGCAGTATTTT. Protein product: CASSSPSGGALEIDTQYF.

V is TRBV2 and J is TRBJ2-2; 12 bases match TRBD2. The germline V gene encodes CDR1 SNHLY and CDR2 FYNNEI. Trimming took 5 bases from V and 7 from J; bases not matched to a gene: 14. This CDR3 contains 18 residues. The CDR3: CASSPPPSGGARYGELFF. The CDR3 DNA sequence: TGTGCCAGCAGTCCGCCCCCTAGCGGGGGGGCGAGATACGGGGAGCTGTTTTTT.

V is TRBV29-1 and J is TRBJ1-1; tentatively, D is TRBD1 (5 bases). CDR1 and CDR2 from the germline V gene are SQVTM and ANQGSEA. V was cut by 4 bases and J by 4 bases, with 7 bases left in between. The CDR3 length is 11 residues. The CDR3 reads CSVGGATEAFF. The CDR3 nucleotides are TGCAGCGTTGGCGGGGCCACTGAAGCTTTCTTT.

This clone was seen just once. The gene calls are TRBV19 and TRBJ2-1, with D maybe TRBD1 (6 bases). V lost 5 bases and J lost 3, with 26 bases in between. In germline, CDR1 is LNHDA, CDR2 SQIVND (reference sequence). The CDR3 is 19 amino acids. The CDR3 sequence is CASSRPNPPDSKNYNEQFF. The DNA for the CDR3 is TGTGCCAGTAGTCGACCCAACCCTCCGGACAGCAAGAACTACAATGAGCAGTTCTTC.

This chain links TRBV19 with TRBJ1-1; 7 nucleotides align to TRBD1. This CDR3 contains 13 residues. The trim removed 4 bases at V and 4 bases at J, leaving 3 bases unmatched. From germline, CDR1 is LNHDA and CDR2 SQIVND (reference sequence). The CDR3 reads CASSTDRATEAFF. In nucleotides, the CDR3 is TGTGCCAGTAGTACCGACAGGGCCACTGAAGCTTTCTTT.

V and J are TRBV5-1 and TRBJ2-7; TRBD1 matches at 9 bases. This CDR3 contains 15 residues. In germline, CDR1 is SGHRS, CDR2 YFSETQ. V gave up 0 bases and J gave up 1 base; unmatched junction bases: 2. The CDR3 nucleotides read TGCGCCAGCAGCTTGGTCGACAGGGGGTCCTACGAGCAGTACTTC. Its protein product is CASSLVDRGSYEQYF.

This clone was recorded only once. This sequence joins TRBV11-3 and TRBJ1-2; 9 bases align to TRBD1. The CDR3 runs 14 residues. CDR1 and CDR2 (germline): SGHNT, YENEEA. V dropped 0 bases and J dropped 7; count of bases not matched to a gene: 3. In nucleotides, the CDR3 is TGTGCCAGCAGCTTAGATGGGACAGGGTCTGGCTACACCTTC. It is translated as CASSLDGTGSGYTF.

The V and J genes are TRBV9 and TRBJ2-2; 8 bases align to TRBD1. The junction had 4 bases not matched to a gene; V was cut back by 7 bases and J by 2 bases. The CDR3 has 14 amino acids. CDR1 and CDR2 from the germline V gene are SGDLS and YYNGEE. CDR3 sequence: CASQGQVNTGELFF. The CDR3, as DNA: TGTGCCAGCCAGGGACAGGTCAACACCGGGGAGCTGTTTTTT.